The text below deals with one TCR beta chain. Compared with germline, one end of the junction differs, possibly owing to a read error. The same CDR3 arises from other DNA sequences in this sample as well. The data belong to a study of control samples from healthy donors and cancer patients. Only in-frame clones appear in the TCRdb table, and some are missing; sequencing was by immunoSEQ multiplex PCR. This sample yields tens of thousands of clones, of which 93% are seen a single time; 1.3% belongs to the top ten. This CDR3 has 15 amino acids. Germline CDR1 reads KGHSH; CDR2 reads LQKENI. The chain employs TRBV18 and TRBJ1-4, with D perhaps matching TRBD1 (5 bases). This receptor was obtained from a woman between 35 and 50 years old with lung cancer. Sequencing used PBMCs. This CDR3 reads CASSLAAQDPEKLFF. The CDR3 region has the DNA TGTGCTAGCTCACTTGCGGCACAGGACCCAGAAAAACTGTTTTTT.